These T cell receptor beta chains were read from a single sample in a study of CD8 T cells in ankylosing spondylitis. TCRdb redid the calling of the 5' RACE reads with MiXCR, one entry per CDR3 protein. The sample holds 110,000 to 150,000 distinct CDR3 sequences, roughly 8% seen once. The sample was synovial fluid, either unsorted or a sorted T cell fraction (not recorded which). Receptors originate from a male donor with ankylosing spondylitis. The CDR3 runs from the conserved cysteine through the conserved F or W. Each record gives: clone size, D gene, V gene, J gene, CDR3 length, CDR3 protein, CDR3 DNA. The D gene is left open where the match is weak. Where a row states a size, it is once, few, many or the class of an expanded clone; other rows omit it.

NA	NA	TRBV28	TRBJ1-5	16	CASSLYGMGGNQPQHF	TGTGCCAGCAGTTTATATGGTATGGGGGGGAATCAGCCCCAGCATTTT
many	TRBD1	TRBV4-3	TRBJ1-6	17	CASSQATGGLSDSPLHF	TGCGCCAGCAGCCAAGCCACAGGGGGATTGTCGGATTCACCCCTCCACTTT
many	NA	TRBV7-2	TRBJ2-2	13	CASSLLNTGELFF	TGTGCCAGCAGCTTATTAAACACCGGGGAGCTGTTTTTT
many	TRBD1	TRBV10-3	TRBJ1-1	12	CAIGTGDTEAFF	TGTGCCATCGGGACAGGGGACACTGAAGCTTTCTTT
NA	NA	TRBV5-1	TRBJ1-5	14	CASSAGDPNQPQHF	TGCGCCAGCAGCGCGGGAGACCCAAATCAGCCCCAGCATTTT
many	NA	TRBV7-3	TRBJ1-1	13	CASRYTVDTEAFF	TGTGCCAGCAGGTATACAGTCGACACTGAAGCTTTCTTT
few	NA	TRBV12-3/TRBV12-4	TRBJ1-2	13	CASSLQTNYGYTF	TGTGCCAGCAGTTTACAGACAAACTATGGCTACACCTTC
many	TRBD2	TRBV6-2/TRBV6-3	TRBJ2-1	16	CASSYRTSGAYNEQFF	TGTGCCAGCAGTTACAGGACTAGCGGGGCCTACAATGAGCAGTTCTTC
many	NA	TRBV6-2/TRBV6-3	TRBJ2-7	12	CAISGTVYEQYF	TGTGCCATCTCTGGTACGGTCTACGAGCAGTACTTC
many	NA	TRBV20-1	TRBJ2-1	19	CSARDPRATTRTIHGEQFF	TGCAGTGCTAGAGATCCTCGGGCCACTACTAGAACTATCCACGGTGAGCAGTTCTTC
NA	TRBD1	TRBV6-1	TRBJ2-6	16	CATRDRADSGANVLTF	TGTGCCACCCGGGACAGGGCCGACTCTGGGGCCAACGTCCTGACTTTC
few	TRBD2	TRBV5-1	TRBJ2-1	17	CASSPAQREARGNEQFF	TGCGCCAGCAGCCCGGCCCAGCGGGAGGCCAGGGGGAATGAGCAGTTCTTC
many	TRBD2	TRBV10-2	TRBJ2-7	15	CASSPTWDYLHEQYF	TGCGCCAGCAGTCCTACTTGGGACTATCTCCACGAGCAGTACTTC
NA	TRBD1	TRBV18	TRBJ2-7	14	CASSPIRDSGEQYF	TGTGCCAGCTCACCTATCCGGGACAGCGGCGAGCAGTACTTC
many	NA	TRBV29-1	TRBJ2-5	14	CSVRIGGPLETQYF	TGCAGCGTTAGAATCGGGGGGCCGCTGGAGACCCAGTACTTC
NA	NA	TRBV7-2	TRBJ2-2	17	CASSLALRQVMTGELFF	TGTGCCAGCAGCTTAGCGCTGAGACAGGTCATGACCGGGGAGCTGTTTTTT
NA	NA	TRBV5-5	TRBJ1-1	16	CASSIGGGMGNTEAFF	TGTGCCAGCAGCATTGGGGGCGGAATGGGGAACACTGAAGCTTTCTTT
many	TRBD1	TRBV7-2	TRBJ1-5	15	CASSGEGAGNQPQHF	TGTGCCAGCAGCGGGGAGGGGGCCGGCAATCAGCCCCAGCATTTT
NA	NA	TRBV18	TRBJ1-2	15	CASSPGRTDLYGYTF	TGTGCCAGCTCACCTGGACGGACAGACCTCTATGGCTACACCTTC
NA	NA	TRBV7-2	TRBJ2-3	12	CASSRIVDTQYF	TGTGCCAGCAGCCGAATCGTGGATACGCAGTATTTT
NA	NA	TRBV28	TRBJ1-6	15	CASSSSTGYNSPLHF	TGTGCCAGCAGCTCCAGTACAGGTTATAATTCACCCCTCCACTTT
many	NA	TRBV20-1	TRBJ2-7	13	CSPKESTAYEQYF	TGCAGTCCCAAGGAGTCGACCGCCTACGAGCAGTACTTC
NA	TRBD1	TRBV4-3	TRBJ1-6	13	CAGSRGLNSPLHF	TGCGCCGGTTCCAGGGGGCTTAATTCACCCCTCCACTTT
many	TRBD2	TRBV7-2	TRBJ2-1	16	CASRLRSLAGSNEQFF	TGTGCCAGCAGACTCAGGAGCCTAGCGGGAAGCAATGAGCAGTTCTTC
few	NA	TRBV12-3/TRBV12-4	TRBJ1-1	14	CASSRGSVRREAFF	TGTGCCAGCAGCCGCGGGTCCGTCAGGAGGGAAGCTTTCTTT
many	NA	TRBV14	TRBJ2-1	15	CASSQAGTVYNEQFF	TGTGCCAGCAGCCAAGCCGGGACCGTATACAATGAGCAGTTCTTC
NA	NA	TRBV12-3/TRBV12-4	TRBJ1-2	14	CASIPPARGNGYTF	TGTGCCAGCATACCCCCCGCCAGGGGCAATGGCTACACCTTC
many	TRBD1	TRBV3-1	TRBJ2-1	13	CASTRDSSNEQFF	TGTGCCAGCACCCGGGACAGCAGCAATGAGCAGTTCTTC
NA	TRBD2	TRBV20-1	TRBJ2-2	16	CSVFTGLAGGAGELFF	TGCAGTGTTTTCACGGGACTAGCGGGAGGGGCCGGGGAGCTGTTTTTT
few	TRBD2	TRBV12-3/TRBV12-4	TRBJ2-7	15	CASRTERGGTSEQYF	TGTGCCAGCCGAACTGAGCGGGGAGGGACCTCCGAGCAGTACTTC